This TCR beta chain is from a study of Graves' ophthalmopathy and Graves' hyperthyroidism. Overall study: Peripheral blood collection took place at initial diagnosis, before any treatment.

Disease in donors with ophthalmopathy had moderate-to-severe activity, CAS ≥3, NOSPECS ≥4 and under 3 months' duration. Notes on the study in general: Distinction of ophthalmopathy from stable hyperthyroidism by a 13-signature model reached 85% to 90% sensitivity and 65% to 83% specificity.

Notes on this clonotype: Its cognate antigen is unknown.

RNA transcripts were the template, and TCR beta CDR3 regions were amplified from them. HTBI primers were used in a first-round RT-PCR, which preceded a second-round multiplex PCR. TCRdb recomputed calls from the multiplex PCR reads with MiXCR, one row per CDR3 protein. The profile covers about 660,000 distinct CDR3 sequences, with roughly 41% appearing a single time and about 3.3% taken by the ten largest. V shed 3 bases and J shed 5 bases, with 13 bases lying between them. Germline CDR1 and CDR2: DFQATT and SNEGSKA (reference sequence). The CDR3 extends over 13 amino acids. This TCR was recovered from an adult man with Graves' ophthalmopathy. The chain employs TRBV20-1 and TRBJ1-1, with D possibly matching TRBD1 (6 bases). The sample consisted of peripheral blood. The CDR3 DNA reads as TGCAGTGCTAGCGGGACACGGGAGACTGAAGCTTTCTTT. Protein sequence: CSASGTRETEAFF.